These 22 T cell receptor beta chains were sequenced from one sample in a study of regulatory T cells in long-lasting Graves disease (dated by TCRdb to the early 2020s). The sample's time point label, decoded: newly diagnosed GD, antithyroid drugs for less than 3 months. RNA was extracted from PBMCs in TRIzol for both TCR sequencing and RNA sequencing. Libraries came from multiplex PCR. This sample was sequenced with an Illumina HiSeq 4000. CDR3 regions were amplified by Arm-PCR with iRepertoire HTBI primers to construct TCR beta libraries. TCRdb trimmed the raw reads at Q25, called clones with MiXCR and kept productive beta chains. Every CDR3 protein is listed once, alongside the most common genes and DNA of its rows. This sample gives hundreds of thousands of distinct CDR3 sequences in total; approximately 13% of them show up just once. 8.5% to 10% of the sample lies in the top ten. The same sample was also studied in work on T cells in Graves' hyperthyroidism and ophthalmopathy.

Material: peripheral blood mononuclear cells (PBMCs), obtained at new diagnosis, from a patient treated with antithyroid drugs. These receptors came from a man younger than 40 with Graves disease. Donor details come from another sample of the same person, matched by shared clones.

This clonotype appeared many times. The rearrangement links TRBV11-2 to TRBJ2-1; D remains unclear. Trimming stripped 5 bases from V and 1 base from J, with 9 bases between. Germline assignment: CDR1 SGHAT and CDR2 FQNNGV. CDR3 length: 14 amino acids. The CDR3 loop reads CASSLTGSYNEQFF. As DNA, the CDR3 is TGTGCCAGCAGCCTAACCGGGTCCTACAATGAGCAGTTCTTC.

This clonotype appeared many times. CDR3 residues: CAWSVRAPLEAFF. The CDR3 DNA reads as TGTGCCTGGAGTGTTCGGGCGCCCCTTGAAGCTTTCTTT. This rearrangement joins TRBV30 to TRBJ1-1; D is unclear. Trimming left V 0 bases short and J 7 bases short, with 12 bases between. CDR1 and CDR2 from the germline V gene are GTSNPN and SVGIG (reference sequence). The CDR3 spans 13 residues.

To note about this clonotype: With only one base between it and a far larger clone, this is likely a read error. V is TRBV5-4 and J is TRBJ2-1, with D possibly being TRBD2 (5 bases). This CDR3 has 12 residues. Germline V gene data show CDR1 as SGHNT and CDR2 as YYREEE (reference sequence). V lost 4 bases, J lost 12 bases, and 14 bases lay in between. CDR3 bases: TGTGCCAGCAGCGACCGGGGTTATGGGCAGTTCTTC. Its protein is CASSDRGYGQFF.

At least ten counts were recorded for this clonotype. The V and J genes are TRBV29-1 and TRBJ1-6, with TRBD1 identical over 7 bases. J lost 7 bases, V lost 4 bases, and 7 bases had no gene match. The CDR3 runs 14 residues. Germline CDR1 is SQVTM and CDR2 is ANQGSEA. CDR3 coding DNA: TGCAGCGTTGCATCCGGGACAGAGAATTCACCCCTCCACTTT. Amino acids: CSVASGTENSPLHF. The full variable domain, in which reference TRBV29-1 and TRBJ1-6 provide the parts outside the CDR3, is SAVISQKPSRDICQRGTSLTIQCQVDSQVTMMFWYRQQPGQSLTLIATANQGSEATYESGFVIDKFPISRPNLTFSTLTVSNMSPEDSSIYLCSVASGTENSPLHFGNGTRLTVT.

The table lists this clonotype with many counts. The chain links TRBV20-1 to TRBJ2-6; D is possibly TRBD1 or TRBD2 (5 bases each). This CDR3 contains 14 residues. The germline gives CDR1 DFQATT, CDR2 SNEGSKA (reference sequence). V was trimmed by 3 bases and J by 4 bases, leaving 10 bases between them. The CDR3 nucleotides read TGCAGTGCTAGCGGGGCGCAAGGGGCCAACGTCCTGACTTTC. It yields the protein CSASGAQGANVLTF.

In its sample, this clonotype was seen many times. The rearrangement joins TRBV10-2 to TRBJ2-2; 7 nucleotides match TRBD2. V was clipped by 2 bases and J by 4 bases; unmatched bases: 4. The CDR3 runs 15 residues. Germline-derived CDR1 and CDR2 are WSHSY and SAAADI. The CDR3 DNA reads TGCGCCAGCAGTGAGGAGGGGAGGGGCACCGGGGAGCTGTTTTTT. This sequence encodes CASSEEGRGTGELFF.

This clonotype was detected only a few times. The DNA of the CDR3 is TGTGCCAGCTCACCACCGGAGGGGGCTAATCAGCCCCAGCATTTT. This codes for CASSPPEGANQPQHF. The chain employs TRBV18 and TRBJ1-5; 7 bases are shared with TRBD1. There are 15 residues in the CDR3. Germline CDR1 reads KGHSH; CDR2 reads LQKENI. With V trimmed by 0 bases and J by 4 bases, 3 bases remained unmatched.

A word on this clonotype: A clone one base away is much larger, so this may be a read error. The chain combines TRBV11-2 with TRBJ2-7; the D is unclear. The V and J ends lost 3 bases and 5 bases respectively, with 20 bases between them. The CDR3 covers 16 residues. Germline-derived CDR1 and CDR2 are SGHAT and FQNNGV. CDR3 residues: CASSFYLRWQMDEQYF. CDR3 sequence (DNA): TGTGCCAGCAGCTTCTACTTAAGGTGGCAGATGGACGAGCAGTACTTC.

This clonotype was seen ten or more times. CDR3: CASSPGGSGGNIQYF. For the CDR3, the DNA is TGTGCCAGCAGCCCGGGCGGGTCCGGGGGGAACATTCAGTACTTC. The genes are TRBV12-3 or TRBV12-4 and TRBJ2-4; 7 bases are a match to TRBD2. Unmatched junction bases numbered 12, after V lost 6 bases and J lost 7 bases. There are 15 residues in the CDR3.

This chain connects TRBV18 to TRBJ2-7; D may be TRBD1 or TRBD2 (5 bases each). Germline-derived CDR1 and CDR2 are KGHSH and LQKENI. This CDR3 is built from 14 residues. The ends were cut back, 7 bases at V and 5 bases at J, with 18 bases in the middle. The CDR3 region is CASFDGVGVNEQYF. CDR3 DNA: TGTGCCAGCTTCGACGGAGTGGGGGTGAACGAGCAGTACTTC.

In its sample, this clonotype was seen many times. J is TRBJ1-2 and V is TRBV27; the D is unclear. Germline-derived CDR1 and CDR2 are MNHEY and SMNVEV (reference sequence). Trimming shortened V by 2 bases and J by 0 bases, and 10 bases separated the two germline ends. The CDR3 is 15 residues long. CDR3 coding DNA: TGTGCCAGCAGTTTAGCACTTGGCTCTAACTATGGCTACACCTTC. Translated, it gives CASSLALGSNYGYTF.

The chain links TRBV30 to TRBJ2-3, with 14 bases lining up with TRBD2. Trimming took 3 bases from V and 4 from J; bases not matched to a gene: 6. This CDR3 is built from 16 residues. Germline loops: CDR1 GTSNPN, CDR2 SVGIG (reference sequence). CDR3 sequence: CAWSPGLAGVADTQYF. CDR3 coding DNA: TGTGCCTGGAGCCCGGGACTAGCGGGAGTTGCAGATACGCAGTATTTT.

This clonotype appeared many times. J is TRBJ2-3 and V is TRBV5-1, with a possible D match to TRBD1 (5 bases). Per the germline V gene, CDR1 is SGHRS and CDR2 is YFSETQ. Trimming took 4 bases from V and 2 from J, leaving 11 bases between them. This CDR3 is 14 amino acids long. The CDR3 sequence: CASSQDTLTDTQYF. The CDR3 coding sequence is TGCGCCAGCAGCCAGGACACTCTCACAGATACGCAGTATTTT.

This clonotype appeared a few times. The rearrangement joins TRBV7-9 to TRBJ1-2, with D hard to call. Deletions cut 1 base from V and 5 bases from J, with 11 bases between. CDR3 length equals 14 residues. The V gene's germline CDR1 is SEHNR and CDR2 FQNEAQ (reference sequence). The CDR3 spells CASSLGNPGYGYTF. The CDR3 DNA reads TGTGCCAGCAGCTTAGGCAACCCGGGGTATGGCTACACCTTC.

The table lists this clonotype with a few counts. The CDR3 sequence: CASSLGGGLVNTGELFF. The CDR3 nucleotides read TGTGCCAGCAGCTTGGGGGGGGGACTAGTTAACACCGGGGAGCTGTTTTTT. The chain has TRBV5-4 and TRBJ2-2; 8 bases align to TRBD2. CDR3 length equals 17 residues. Germline trimming cut 0 bases from V and 2 bases from J; bases unmatched to any gene: 6. In germline, CDR1 is SGHNT, CDR2 YYREEE (reference sequence).

Points on this clonotype: A much larger clone lies one base from this, so it may be a read error. This chain uses TRBV12-3 or TRBV12-4 with TRBJ2-1; no clear D. The J call may be faulty, since TRBJ2-7 better matches the DNA end. The CDR3 is made up of 14 amino acids. In nucleotides, the CDR3 is TGTGCCAGCTCACGGGCAGGCTCCTACAATGAGCAGTACTTC. Protein: CASSRAGSYNEQYF.

This clonotype showed up many times. The gene calls are TRBV7-9 and TRBJ2-7; 12 bases line up with TRBD2. The junction had 7 bases not matched to a gene; V was cut back by 4 bases and J by 3 bases. This CDR3 region has 16 residues. Germline CDR1 and CDR2: SEHNR and FQNEAQ (reference sequence). The CDR3 DNA sequence: TGTGCCAGCAGCTCCCTGACTAGCGGGAGATTCTACGAGCAGTACTTC. This translates into CASSSLTSGRFYEQYF.

This clonotype has a handful of counts. The chain couples TRBV20-1 to TRBJ2-2; 9 bases fit TRBD2. CDR3 length: 17 residues. From germline, CDR1 is DFQATT and CDR2 SNEGSKA (reference sequence). V lost 3 bases and J lost 4; bases outside the gene matches: 12. The CDR3 DNA is TGCAGTGCTAGGAGTAGCGGGGGTGGTTTGGGCACCGGGGAGCTGTTTTTT. Translation gives CSARSSGGGLGTGELFF.

V gene TRBV18 combines with J gene TRBJ2-6, with unresolved D. The CDR3 runs 17 residues. Germline CDR1 KGHSH, CDR2 LQKENI. V was trimmed by 3 bases and J by 0 bases, leaving 12 bases between them. This CDR3 reads CASSPVSRNSGANVLTF. CDR3 DNA: TGTGCCAGCTCACCTGTGTCCCGTAACTCTGGGGCCAACGTCCTGACTTTC.

This clonotype was recorded at least ten times. The chain is built from TRBV28 and TRBJ2-5; D is undetermined. The V and J ends lost 7 bases and 2 bases respectively, with 14 bases between them. The V gene's germline CDR1 is MDHEN and CDR2 SYDVKM. The CDR3 has 14 amino acids. CDR3 amino acids: CASTRTADQETQYF. The CDR3 nucleotides read TGTGCCAGCACCAGGACGGCTGATCAAGAGACCCAGTACTTC.

J is TRBJ1-6 and V is TRBV20-1, with TRBD1 identical over 9 bases. CDR3 length: 14 residues. Germline-derived CDR1 and CDR2 are DFQATT and SNEGSKA (reference sequence). The junction had 4 bases not matched to a gene; V was cut back by 0 bases and J by 10 bases. The CDR3 spells CSAREQGARSPLHF. The CDR3 nucleotides read TGCAGTGCTAGAGAACAGGGGGCGCGGTCACCCCTCCACTTT.

This clonotype came up a few times. A read error may be the cause here, since a much bigger clone is one base away. V usage is TRBV27 and J usage is TRBJ1-5; 8 bases agree with TRBD1. Germline V gene sequence: CDR1 MNHEY, CDR2 SMNVEV (reference sequence). V gave up 8 bases and J gave up 3 bases; unmatched junction bases: 3. This CDR3 has 13 residues. CDR3 sequence: CASGDRYNQPQHF. In DNA form, the CDR3 reads TGTGCCAGCGGGGACAGGTACAATCAGCCCCAGCATTTT.